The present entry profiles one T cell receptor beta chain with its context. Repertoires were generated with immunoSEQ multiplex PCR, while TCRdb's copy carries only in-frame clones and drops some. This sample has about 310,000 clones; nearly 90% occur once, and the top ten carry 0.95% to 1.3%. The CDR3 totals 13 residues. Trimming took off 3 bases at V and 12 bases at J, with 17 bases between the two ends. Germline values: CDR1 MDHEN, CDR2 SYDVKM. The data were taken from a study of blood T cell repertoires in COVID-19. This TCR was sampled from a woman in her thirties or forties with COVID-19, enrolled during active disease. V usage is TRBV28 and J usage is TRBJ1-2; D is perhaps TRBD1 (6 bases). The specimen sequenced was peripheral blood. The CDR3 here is CASSFVGRGDDTF. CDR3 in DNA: TGTGCCAGCAGTTTTGTTGGCAGGGGAGACGACACCTTC.